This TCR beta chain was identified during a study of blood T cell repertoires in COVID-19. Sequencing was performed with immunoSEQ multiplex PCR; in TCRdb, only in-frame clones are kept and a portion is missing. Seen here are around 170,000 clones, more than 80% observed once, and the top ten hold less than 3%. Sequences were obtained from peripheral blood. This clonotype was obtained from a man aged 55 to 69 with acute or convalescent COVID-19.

CDR3 in DNA: TGTGCCAGCAGCAGTGGACAGGGGCCTAATTCACCCCTCCACTTT. Its protein product is CASSSGQGPNSPLHF. This sequence joins TRBV7-2 and TRBJ1-6, with TRBD1 identical over 9 bases. Germline V gene sequence: CDR1 SGHTA, CDR2 FQGNSA. There are 15 residues in the CDR3. J was trimmed by 6 bases and V by 5 bases; bases with no gene match: 5.